This T cell receptor beta chain came from a study of tumor and adjacent non-tumor tissue in lung cancer. Regarding the study as a whole: Top 100 clones took a larger repertoire share in normal lung.

A modified ARM-PCR protocol with three rounds of nested PCR amplified TCRbeta. TCRdb independently ran MiXCR on the multiplex PCR reads; one entry per CDR3 protein. The sample lists under 100,000 distinct CDR3 sequences, about 66% occurring once. Germline V gene sequence: CDR1 GTSNPN, CDR2 SVGIG (reference sequence). The CDR3 consists of 14 residues. As for this clonotype: The antigen is undetermined. Its ends do not fully match the called genes, so a read error is possible.

No cell sorting was done before RNA was extracted from the tissue. The sample taken for sequencing was lung tumor tissue. The receptor comes from a man in his 70s with non-small cell lung cancer. The chain has TRBV30 and TRBJ1-5; 7 nucleotides line up with TRBD1. The CDR3 protein is CAWRVEGGNQPQHF. In DNA form, the CDR3 reads TGTGCCTGGAGGGTTGAAGGGGGCAATCAGCCCCAACATTTT. Supplemented by reference TRBV30 and TRBJ1-5, the full variable domain reads SQTIHQWPATLVQPVGSPLSLECTVEGTSNPNLYWYRQAAGRGLQLLFYSVGIGQISSEVPQNLSASRPQDRQFILSSKKLLLSDSGFYLCAWRVEGGNQPQHFGDGTRLSIL.